This T cell receptor (beta chain) was sequenced for a study of T cell repertoires in breast cancer. Turning to the study itself: Healthy donors' blood served as controls for breast cancer tumor, lymph node and blood samples. There were nine healthy control donors. Study outcomes and limitations: Some 19 TCR pairs shared by seven or more tumors were possibly tumor-specific.

The V gene lost 0 bases and the J gene lost 4 bases, with 6 bases spanning the gap. The CDR3 contains 13 residues. Germline V gives CDR1 MGHRA, CDR2 YSYEKL. The expanded emulsion RT-PCR method captured paired alpha and beta chains from CD8+ T cells. This clonotype has only a few counts. Antigen: not known. Blocking oligonucleotides added to a second nested PCR suppressed unpaired genes. Each emulsion RT-PCR held 5,000-250,000 T cells with C-region, Stepout and V-region primers. MiXCR, applied by TCRdb to the emulsion pairing reads, yields one record per CDR3 protein. The profile covers tens of thousands of distinct CDR3 sequences, with about 50% appearing a single time and 60% to 75% taken by the ten largest.

J is TRBJ1-2 and V is TRBV4-1; D unresolved. This receptor was obtained from a pool of human donors with breast cancer or a healthy control (not recorded which). Sequenced: CD8+ T cells. The DNA for the CDR3 is TGCGCCAGCAGCCAAGAGAGCAGCTATGGCTACACCTTC. It codes for CASSQESSYGYTF.